This T cell receptor beta chain stems from a study of T cell responses to AZD1222 COVID-19 vaccine. Overall study: Pooled samples include second doses given at about 4 or 12 weeks.

Note on this clone: The antigen is unknown.

This CDR3 has 13 amino acids. V was clipped by 4 bases and J by 13 bases, with 14 bases between them. The table came from immunoSEQ multiplex PCR; TCRdb's copy has only in-frame clones and leaves some out. This sample has over 120,000 clones, with around nine tenths found just once. Notes on the study in general: Without day 14 samples, only post-peak T cell repertoires were studied. Mostly white British, mostly female donors; authors suggested clonal diversity may be underestimated.

The origin of this receptor is an adult in good health. The sample was peripheral blood, taken on day 0 of AZD1222 vaccination. The chain uses TRBV12-3 or TRBV12-4 and TRBJ1-6, with D perhaps TRBD1 (5 bases). The DNA of the CDR3 is TGTGCCAGCAGTTCCGTACAGGCGGGGCCCCTCCACTTT. As protein: CASSSVQAGPLHF.